This paragraph covers one TCR beta chain sequence. This table comes from immunoSEQ multiplex PCR, and its TCRdb copy is limited to in-frame clones, with some not included. This table has 85,000 to 100,000 clones, 85% to 95% appearing once. The data were taken from a study of T cell changes during pregnancy in multiple sclerosis. The CDR3 is 14 amino acids. V lost 2 bases, J lost 5 bases, and 10 bases lay in between. The V gene's germline CDR1 is SGHAT and CDR2 FQDESV (reference sequence). The V call is TRBV11-1, the J call TRBJ2-1; TRBD2 is a possible D gene (6 bases). This clonotype originated in a female donor with multiple sclerosis, enrolled in a pregnancy study. The sample consisted of peripheral blood, taken in the first trimester of pregnancy. DNA for the CDR3: TGTGCCAGCAGCTTAAAGGCGGGAAACAATGAGCAGTTCTTC. It specifies CASSLKAGNNEQFF. Looking up the rest from reference TRBV11-1 and TRBJ2-1 gives the full variable domain: EAEVAQSPRYKITEKSQAVAFWCDPISGHATLYWYRQILGQGPELLVQFQDESVVDDSQLPKDRFSAERLKGVDSTLKIQPAELGDSAMYLCASSLKAGNNEQFFGPGTRLTVL.